This T cell receptor (beta chain) was documented in a study of T cells after posttransplantation cyclophosphamide. Sequencing used immunoSEQ multiplex PCR; TCRdb keeps in-frame clones, though not all of them. The sample was found to contain roughly 40,000 clones, and every one recurs. The related graft donor's blood sample was taken on the day of bone marrow donation. Findings of the study overall: Later blood repertoires were often dominated by clones from the donor CD8+ memory compartment. Recipient CMV seropositivity and CMV reactivation strongly tracked TRB clonality. Skin or GI-infiltrating T cells shared few TRB sequences with blood.

Germline values: CDR1 SGHAT, CDR2 FQDESV (reference sequence). The CDR3 consists of 14 residues. The trim removed 5 bases at V and 1 base at J, leaving 1 base unmatched. This clone showed up many times. Its antigen is as yet unknown. V usage is TRBV11-1 and J usage is TRBJ1-1; 10 bases align to TRBD1. The sample comprised PBMCs. The receptor was derived from a woman aged 50 to 65 in good health and a related stem cell transplant donor. The chain's CDR3 is CASSGQGGNTEAFF. Written as DNA, the CDR3 is TGTGCCAGCAGCGGACAGGGGGGGAACACTGAAGCTTTCTTT.